These 31 T cell receptor beta chains originate from one sample sequenced in a study of Graves' ophthalmopathy and Graves' hyperthyroidism. TCR beta CDR3 amplification used RNA transcripts. Scientists carried out first-round RT-PCR using HTBI primers and then a second-round multiplex PCR. TCRdb reprocessed the multiplex PCR reads with MiXCR, giving one entry per CDR3 protein. In the table there are almost 750,000 distinct CDR3 sequences, 40% of which are singletons. Material: peripheral blood. Receptor source: an adult man with Graves' ophthalmopathy.

Ten or more counts support this clonotype. This chain joins TRBV10-2 and TRBJ2-5, with 9 bases fitting TRBD2. V was clipped by 1 base and J by 4 bases; unmatched bases: 4. The CDR3 sequence is 15 residues long. The germline CDR1 and CDR2 sequences are WSHSY and SAAADI. The CDR3 region is CASSEFISGGETQYF. In DNA, the CDR3 is TGCGCCAGCAGTGAGTTTATTAGCGGGGGAGAGACCCAGTACTTC.

There are a few counts of this clonotype. This sequence joins TRBV11-2 and TRBJ2-6, with 8 bases aligning to TRBD1. V shed 4 bases, J shed 1 base, and the junction held 6 bases outside the gene matches. Per the germline V gene, CDR1 is SGHAT and CDR2 is FQNNGV. The CDR3 is made up of 17 amino acids. CDR3 protein: CASSSRTGSSGANVLTF. The CDR3 DNA sequence: TGTGCCAGCAGCTCCCGGACAGGGAGTTCTGGGGCCAACGTCCTGACTTTC.

This clonotype was picked up a small number of times. The rearrangement joins TRBV7-9 to TRBJ2-2, with 12 nucleotides matching TRBD1. The CDR3 totals 17 residues. The germline gives CDR1 SEHNR, CDR2 FQNEAQ (reference sequence). V was clipped by 2 bases and J by 3 bases; unmatched bases: 4. Here the CDR3 reads CASSLPGDRGHTGELFF. CDR3 bases: TGTGCCAGCAGCTTACCGGGGGACAGGGGGCACACCGGGGAGCTGTTTTTT.

Comments on this clonotype: Its ends do not fully match the called genes, so a read error is possible. The chain uses TRBV2 and TRBJ2-7; TRBD1 is a possible D gene (6 bases). The CDR3 sequence is 12 residues long. CDR1 is SNHLY, CDR2 FYNNEI, per germline. The CDR3 coding sequence is TGTGCCAGCATTAACAGGGATTACGGGCAGTACTTC. As protein: CASINRDYGQYF.

This clonotype appeared a few times. The chain is built from TRBV25-1 and TRBJ2-2; D unresolved. CDR3 length: 12 residues. Per germline, CDR1 MGHDK and CDR2 SYGVNS. Trimming took 6 bases from V and 7 from J, leaving 9 bases between them. The CDR3 loop reads CASSLDFGELFF. CDR3 DNA sequence: TGTGCCAGCAGCTTAGACTTCGGGGAGCTGTTTTTT.

This chain uses TRBV7-9 with TRBJ2-2; 12 nucleotides line up with TRBD1. In germline, CDR1 is SEHNR, CDR2 FQNEAQ (reference sequence). This CDR3 is 17 amino acids long. V lost 1 base and J lost 7; bases outside the gene matches: 7. The CDR3 protein is CASSLDAGQGAIGELFF. CDR3 coding DNA: TGTGCCAGCAGCTTAGATGCGGGACAGGGGGCGATCGGGGAGCTGTTTTTT. The full variable domain, completed using reference TRBV7-9 and TRBJ2-2, is DTGVSQNPRHKITKRGQNVTFRCDPISEHNRLYWYRQTLGQGPEFLTYFQNEAQLEKSRLLSDRFSAERPKGSFSTLEIQRTEQGDSAMYLCASSLDAGQGAIGELFFGEGSRLTVL.

In this sample, this clonotype turned up a few times. J is TRBJ2-5 and V is TRBV29-1; the match to TRBD2 covers 7 bases. CDR1 and CDR2 (germline): SQVTM, ANQGSEA. J gave up 0 bases and V 8 bases, and 6 bases lay outside the gene matches. The CDR3 loop spans 13 amino acids. The CDR3, as DNA: TGCAGCCTGGGGGGGGGGTACCAAGAGACCCAGTACTTC. Residues: CSLGGGYQETQYF.

This clonotype was found once. A single base separates this from a much larger clone, so it may be a read error. J is TRBJ2-6 and V is TRBV7-3; D is uncertain. This CDR3 region has 15 residues. In germline, CDR1 is SGHTA, CDR2 FQGTGA. The CDR3 region is CAGSPLASGANVLTF. The CDR3 nucleotides are TGTGCCGGCAGCCCACTGGCCTCTGGGGCCAACGTCCTGACTTTC.

This clonotype was recorded many times. The gene calls are TRBV7-9 and TRBJ1-2; D ambiguous. Germline CDR1 reads SEHNR; CDR2 reads FQNEAQ (reference sequence). V lost 5 bases and J lost 3, with 7 bases in between. The CDR3 totals 12 residues. The CDR3 bases are TGTGCCAGCAGCCCCTGGGACTATGGCTACACCTTC. Translating it yields CASSPWDYGYTF.

This clonotype showed up many times. The rearrangement links TRBV29-1 to TRBJ1-1, with a possible D match to TRBD1 (6 bases). Germline V CDR1 and CDR2: SQVTM, ANQGSEA. The CDR3 has 14 amino acids. V was shortened by 3 bases and J by 3 bases, with 14 bases between the two germline ends. CDR3 DNA: TGCAGCGTTGACTTCAGGGGCGTTCACACTGAAGCTTTCTTT. Protein sequence: CSVDFRGVHTEAFF.

The genes are TRBV10-2 and TRBJ1-5; 12 bases are a match to TRBD1. This CDR3 has 19 amino acids. V lost 6 bases and J lost 6; bases outside the gene matches: 18. Germline V gene lookup returns CDR1 WSHSY and CDR2 SAAADI. The CDR3 region is CASSQNPRDRGRRGQPQHF. In DNA, the CDR3 is TGCGCCAGCAGCCAAAACCCCCGGGACAGGGGGCGCCGAGGTCAGCCCCAGCATTTT.

This clonotype was recorded at least ten times. The V call is TRBV24-1, the J call TRBJ1-5; perhaps TRBD1 as D (6 bases). V lost 5 bases and J 5 bases, leaving 18 bases between the germline ends. Germline assignment: CDR1 KGHDR and CDR2 SFDVKD. The CDR3 loop spans 16 amino acids. CDR3 DNA: TGTGCCACCAGTGCGTTGGACAGCCCGGGCGATCAGCCCCAGCATTTT. Its translation is CATSALDSPGDQPQHF.

This clonotype was counted between two and nine times. The chain carries TRBV12-3 or TRBV12-4 and TRBJ1-5; D ambiguous. V dropped 3 bases and J dropped 2 bases, with 8 bases sitting between them. CDR3 length equals 14 residues. The CDR3 sequence is CASSLGVGNQPQHF. CDR3 bases: TGTGCCAGCAGTTTGGGCGTCGGCAATCAGCCCCAGCATTTT.

The table lists this clonotype with many counts. This sequence joins TRBV25-1 and TRBJ2-5, with 11 bases lining up with TRBD2. The ends lost 5 bases at V and 5 bases at J; junction bases unmatched: 7. Germline CDR1 is MGHDK and CDR2 is SYGVNS. This CDR3 comprises 15 residues. This CDR3 reads CASSLASGGSETQYF. For the CDR3, the DNA is TGTGCCAGCAGTCTCGCTAGCGGGGGGTCGGAGACCCAGTACTTC.

The V and J genes are TRBV6-5 and TRBJ1-6; no clear D. The V end lost 0 bases, the J end lost 10 bases, and 4 bases lay between the germline ends. Per the germline V gene, CDR1 is MNHEY and CDR2 is SVGAGI. CDR3 length: 12 amino acids. As DNA, the CDR3 is TGTGCCAGCAGTTACTCTAGGTCACCCCTCCACTTT. Translating gives CASSYSRSPLHF.

This chain joins TRBV7-9 and TRBJ1-1, with D possibly matching TRBD1 (5 bases). CDR1 SEHNR and CDR2 FQNEAQ come from the germline V gene (reference sequence). The CDR3 length is 14 residues. Trimming removed 2 bases at V and 4 bases at J, with 11 bases between. CDR3 sequence (DNA): TGTGCCAGCAGCTTATCCCGGGGCCCCACTGAAGCTTTCTTT. This translates into CASSLSRGPTEAFF.

This clonotype has more than one count but fewer than ten. The CDR3 region has the DNA TGTGCCAGTACCCCCCCGGGACTAGGATTCTATGGCTACACCTTC. Protein product: CASTPPGLGFYGYTF. The rearrangement uses TRBV19 and TRBJ1-2; weak D call: TRBD1 (5 bases). Trimming shortened V by 7 bases and J by 4 bases, and 19 bases separated the two germline ends. The length of the CDR3 is 15 residues. Germline CDR1 and CDR2: LNHDA and SQIVND (reference sequence).

This clonotype was seen many times. The V and J genes are TRBV20-1 and TRBJ1-1; D is unresolved. Germline V lookup: CDR1 DFQATT, CDR2 SNEGSKA (reference sequence). This CDR3 comprises 13 residues. The CDR3 nucleotides read TGCAGCGTAGAGAAGCAGTCCGGCACTGAAGCTTTCTTT. Its translation is CSVEKQSGTEAFF.

This clonotype was counted between two and nine times. The V and J genes are TRBV19 and TRBJ2-7, with TRBD1 matching 8 bases. Trimming cost V 4 bases and J 6 bases; bases outside gene matches: 5. The CDR3 is 13 amino acids. Germline CDR1 and CDR2: LNHDA and SQIVND (reference sequence). CDR3 protein: CASSNQGAGEQYF. The CDR3, as DNA: TGTGCCAGTAGTAATCAGGGGGCGGGCGAGCAGTACTTC.

This clonotype has only a few counts. This sequence joins TRBV2 and TRBJ2-7; 10 bases are a match to TRBD2. Germline CDR1 reads SNHLY; CDR2 reads FYNNEI. CDR3 length: 16 residues. V trimming: 0 bases; J trimming: 0 bases; junction bases outside the gene matches: 2. The CDR3 bases are TGTGCCAGCAGTGAAGCACTAGCGGGGAGCTCCTACGAGCAGTACTTC. This translates into CASSEALAGSSYEQYF.

This clonotype was observed a single time. The genes are TRBV29-1 and TRBJ2-7, with TRBD2 matching 15 bases. Germline-derived CDR1 and CDR2 are SQVTM and ANQGSEA. The CDR3 is 14 residues long. V shed 6 bases, J shed 7 bases, and the junction held 7 bases outside the gene matches. The CDR3 sequence: CSVVGLAGGREQYF. The CDR3 nucleotides are TGCAGCGTGGTTGGACTAGCGGGGGGGCGGGAGCAGTACTTC.

The chain is built from TRBV10-1 and TRBJ1-6; TRBD1 aligns across 7 bases. The CDR3 covers 13 residues. Germline V lookup: CDR1 WNHNN, CDR2 SYGVQD (reference sequence). After removal of 9 bases from V and 8 bases from J, the junction contained 7 bases not matched to a gene. The CDR3: CARSPDRDSPLHF. CDR3 nucleotides: TGCGCCAGAAGTCCCGACAGGGATTCACCCCTCCACTTT.

This chain connects TRBV19 to TRBJ2-5; possible D gene TRBD2, 5 bases. Germline-derived CDR1 and CDR2 are LNHDA and SQIVND (reference sequence). The CDR3 extends over 13 amino acids. Trimming pared 5 bases from V and 6 bases from J, leaving 13 bases between. The CDR3, as DNA: TGTGCCAGTAGTGAATCGGGGAGACAGACCCAGTACTTC. Residues: CASSESGRQTQYF.

The chain has TRBV10-3 and TRBJ2-7, with 9 positions matching TRBD1. CDR1 is ENHRY, CDR2 SYGVKD, per germline. Unmatched junction bases numbered 4, after V lost 0 bases and J lost 1 base. The CDR3 runs to 16 residues. The CDR3 nucleotides read TGTGCCATCAGTGAGTCCCCCGGGACAGGGTCCTACGAGCAGTACTTC. Protein product: CAISESPGTGSYEQYF.

This clonotype was seen repeatedly, ten times or more. V and J are TRBV7-3 and TRBJ1-6; D ambiguous. Trimming removed 0 bases from V and 6 bases from J, with 3 bases in between. The CDR3 is 13 residues long. Germline V gene data show CDR1 as SGHTA and CDR2 as FQGTGA. CDR3 in amino acids: CASSLTLNSPLHF. For the CDR3, the DNA is TGTGCCAGCAGCTTAACGCTTAATTCACCCCTCCACTTT.

This clonotype was seen only a few times. V is TRBV11-2 and J is TRBJ1-4; D is unclear. Between the trimmed V and J ends, which lost 4 bases and 8 bases, there was a span of 14 bases. CDR1 is SGHAT and CDR2 is FQNNGV in the germline V gene. This CDR3 spans 14 amino acids. In DNA, the CDR3 is TGTGCCAGCAGCTCTGCCCGGGCCCAAGAAAAACTGTTTTTT. Its protein is CASSSARAQEKLFF.

The CDR3 DNA reads TGTGCCAGCAGAGGGGACAGGGGCCGCCCCATTATGGAGACCCAGTACTTC. Translation: CASRGDRGRPIMETQYF. The chain couples TRBV2 to TRBJ2-7; the match to TRBD1 covers 10 bases. The J call may be in error: the DNA end matches TRBJ2-5 better. This CDR3 contains 17 residues. Germline values: CDR1 SNHLY, CDR2 FYNNEI.

This clonotype has a count of ten or more. This chain joins TRBV20-1 and TRBJ2-7, with TRBD1 matching 7 bases. J gave up 0 bases and V 4 bases, and 12 bases lay outside the gene matches. CDR1 is DFQATT and CDR2 is SNEGSKA in the germline V gene (reference sequence). The CDR3 length is 16 residues. The CDR3 region is CSATFHRGQVSYEQYF. In DNA, the CDR3 is TGCAGTGCTACGTTTCACAGGGGCCAAGTCTCCTACGAGCAGTACTTC.

The chain recombines TRBV6-5 with TRBJ1-6, with TRBD1 matching over 7 bases. Trimming cost V 6 bases and J 5 bases; bases outside gene matches: 4. The CDR3 length is 14 residues. The V gene's germline CDR1 is MNHEY and CDR2 SVGAGI. The CDR3 coding sequence is TGTGCCAGCAGGGCTGACAGGGATAATTCACCCCTCCACTTT. Its translation is CASRADRDNSPLHF.

This clonotype was recorded a few times. The chain couples TRBV20-1 to TRBJ1-4; TRBD1 matches 8 bases. In germline, CDR1 is DFQATT, CDR2 SNEGSKA (reference sequence). The CDR3 sequence is 16 residues long. The J segment lost 8 bases and the V segment lost 5 bases, leaving 16 bases of the junction unmatched. The CDR3 bases are TGCAGTGCTGGCGCCTTGCAGGGGGCAATTCGGGAAAAACTGTTTTTT. Residues: CSAGALQGAIREKLFF.

This chain links TRBV11-2 with TRBJ2-7; 11 bases are a match to TRBD2. CDR1 SGHAT and CDR2 FQNNGV come from the germline V gene. The CDR3 loop spans 14 amino acids. Unmatched junction bases numbered 3, after V lost 5 bases and J lost 3 bases. Here the CDR3 reads CASSRTSGFYEQYF. CDR3 bases: TGTGCCAGCAGCCGGACTAGCGGGTTCTACGAGCAGTACTTC.